Listed below are T cell receptor beta chains from one sample, sequenced in a study of CD8+CD57+ T cells in acquired aplastic anemia. TCRdb analysed the reads with MiXCR anew, one entry per CDR3 protein. The sample yields about 160,000 distinct CDR3 sequences, over 70% seen once. What was sequenced was sorted CD4+, CD8+, or CD8+CD57+ T cells (not recorded which) from PBMCs. Receptors originate from a human donor with aplastic anemia. The conserved cysteine and the conserved F or W are not part of the CDR3 here. Part of the rows lack a size; the others show once, few, many or a class for expanded clones.

ASSLGGQNEKLF | TRBJ1-4 | - | TRBV5-1
ATSRGSQGTEAF | TRBJ1-1 | - | TRBV15
ASNLGDEQY | TRBJ2-7 | - | TRBV2
SVLGQGNEASPLH | TRBJ1-6 | once | TRBV20-1
SVEESGTGFYEQY | TRBJ2-7 | few | TRBV29-1
ASTTYRGNGNTIY | TRBJ1-3 | many | TRBV11-2
ASSPTRVTEAF | TRBJ1-1 | few | TRBV7-3
ASSPSSGSYEQY | TRBJ2-7 | - | TRBV10-3
ASSHATGGEDYGYT | TRBJ1-2 | - | TRBV7-7
ASSRDRWNSPLH | TRBJ1-6 | - | TRBV6-4
ATSETRPAVGPQH | TRBJ1-5 | - | TRBV24-1
SLAGGFSTQY | TRBJ2-3 | - | TRBV20-1
ASSYGGTAPYEQY | TRBJ2-7 | - | TRBV7-8
ASSRRTGRGDTQY | TRBJ2-3 | - | TRBV19
SASAGGSSYEQY | TRBJ2-7 | few | TRBV20-1
AISLTSSTDTQY | TRBJ2-3 | - | TRBV10-3
ASKAGSRDTQY | TRBJ2-3 | few | TRBV19
ASSLSTEQY | TRBJ2-7 | - | TRBV12-3/TRBV12-4
SARQVSYEQY | TRBJ2-7 | - | TRBV20-1
ASSLDGGSTEAF | TRBJ1-1 | - | TRBV9
SAFRDGLNTEAF | TRBJ1-1 | - | TRBV20-1
ASTTGSISGANVLT | TRBJ2-6 | many | TRBV6-2/TRBV6-3
ASRRTSGRVDTQY | TRBJ2-3 | few | TRBV10-3
SASPGDYGYT | TRBJ1-2 | - | TRBV20-1
ATSGRLAGGEETQY | TRBJ2-5 | - | TRBV15
ASNGAGEAGELF | TRBJ2-2 | - | TRBV25-1